This T cell receptor (beta chain) derives from a study of CD8+CD57+ T cells in acquired aplastic anemia. Study results and limitations: Patients showed no significant difference from controls in CD8+ Simpson's diversity. About 30 CD8+ CDR3 sequences occurred in both the patients and the controls.

Of note for this clonotype: The target antigen is unknown.

Genomic DNA constituted the template upon which TCR beta VDJ and CDR3 profiling was performed. One entry per CDR3 protein results from TCRdb running MiXCR on the reads. This table has around 180,000 distinct CDR3 sequences, about three fifths appearing once. The CDR3 extends over 14 amino acids. Germline V gene sequence: CDR1 SNHLY, CDR2 FYNNEI. The ends lost 7 bases at V and 2 bases at J; junction bases unmatched: 7. This chain joins TRBV2 and TRBJ2-7; 8 nucleotides line up with TRBD1. Material for sequencing was sorted CD4+, CD8+, or CD8+CD57+ T cells (not recorded which) from PBMCs. The receptor was isolated from a human donor in good health. As DNA, the CDR3 is TGTGCCAGCAATCGAGACAGGGGTCCCTACGAGCAGTACTTC. It translates to CASNRDRGPYEQYF.